This section outlines one T cell receptor (beta chain) sequence together with its context. Its antigen is still unknown. Unexposed donor CD4+ T cells date from about 2010-2019, before the COVID-19 pandemic. Isolation of CD4+ T cells took place after about 9 days in culture. As cell numbers allowed, unexposed-donor CD4+ T cells faced SARS-CoV-2 S/N and four cold-coronavirus spikes. The V gene end was trimmed by 5 bases and the J gene end by 2 bases; junction bases not matched to a gene: 5. The CDR3 loop spans 15 amino acids. CDR1 SEHNR and CDR2 FQNEAQ come from the germline V gene (reference sequence). The data derive from a study of CD4 T cells in relation to SARS-CoV-2 and coronaviruses. Looking at the study overall: The HLA restriction of the shared crossreactive spike epitopes was mapped.

Overall study results and limits: SARS-CoV-2-driven expansion was significantly weaker in crossreactive than monoreactive clones.

Sequencing used immunoSEQ multiplex PCR; TCRdb keeps in-frame clones, though not all of them. The table lists tens of thousands of clones, over 65% of them singletons. The receptor's source is a human donor in good health. The sequencing input was CD4+ T cells from PBMCs, cultured in vitro. V and J are TRBV7-9 and TRBJ2-7; TRBD1 matches at 11 bases. CDR3 DNA: TGTGCCAGCAGCCCGGGGGGACAGGGGGCCTACGAGCAGTACTTC. Encoded protein: CASSPGGQGAYEQYF. Full variable domain (remainder filled in from reference TRBV7-9 and TRBJ2-7): DTGVSQNPRHKITKRGQNVTFRCDPISEHNRLYWYRQTLGQGPEFLTYFQNEAQLEKSRLLSDRFSAERPKGSFSTLEIQRTEQGDSAMYLCASSPGGQGAYEQYFGPGTRLTVT.